These T cell receptor beta chains were read from a single sample in a study of shared clonotypes between healthy human individuals. The table came from immunoSEQ multiplex PCR; TCRdb's copy has only in-frame clones and leaves some out. In the table there are about 590,000 clones, around 95% of which are singletons. The sample consisted of naive CD8+ T cells sorted from blood. Receptor source: a young woman in good health. CDR3s include the opening cysteine and the closing phenylalanine or tryptophan. The order of the fields is CDR3 length, J gene, D gene, clone size, V gene, CDR3 protein, CDR3 DNA. The D gene is left open where the match is weak. Clone size is given for some rows only: seen once, a few or many times, or a class if the clone is expanded.

>12|TRBJ1-2|.|few|TRBV29-1
CSVVYQGLGYTF
TGCAGCGTCGTCTACCAGGGCCTTGGCTACACCTTC
>15|TRBJ2-1|.|.|TRBV6-4
CASSPTGGSYNEQFF
TGTGCCAGCAGCCCGACTGGGGGCTCCTACAATGAGCAGTTCTTC
>15|TRBJ2-7|TRBD2|.|TRBV9
CASSAGTSGSYEQYF
TGTGCCAGCAGCGCGGGGACTAGCGGCTCCTACGAGCAGTACTTC
>12|TRBJ2-7|TRBD2|.|TRBV25-1
CASSVGLTEQYF
TGTGCCAGCAGTGTGGGACTAACTGAGCAGTACTTC
>14|TRBJ1-1|.|.|TRBV28
CASSSWDANTEAFF
TGTGCCAGCAGTAGCTGGGATGCGAACACTGAAGCTTTCTTT
>14|TRBJ1-5|TRBD1|.|TRBV5-1
CATIRGQFNQPQHF
TGCGCCACCATACGGGGACAGTTCAATCAGCCCCAGCATTTT
>14|TRBJ2-2|.|.|TRBV7-9
CASNPETNTGELFF
TGTGCCAGCAACCCAGAAACCAACACCGGGGAGCTGTTTTTT
>12|TRBJ1-5|.|.|TRBV25-1
CASSEGNQPQHF
TGTGCCAGCAGTGAAGGGAATCAGCCCCAGCATTTT
>13|TRBJ2-1|.|.|TRBV5-4
CASSSSQDNEQFF
TGTGCCAGCAGCTCGTCTCAGGACAATGAGCAGTTCTTC
>15|TRBJ1-3|.|.|TRBV2
CASITWEGSGNTIYF
TGTGCCAGCATTACCTGGGAGGGGTCTGGAAACACCATATATTTT
>13|TRBJ1-2|.|.|TRBV6-5
CASSYGGPYGYTF
TGTGCCAGCAGTTACGGTGGACCTTATGGCTACACCTTC
>13|TRBJ2-7|.|.|TRBV11-2
CASSLATVYEQYF
TGTGCCAGCAGCTTAGCGACAGTTTACGAGCAGTACTTC
>16|TRBJ2-5|.|.|TRBV28
CASSLVGGLGEETQYF
TGTGCCAGCAGTTTAGTCGGGGGGCTCGGTGAGGAGACCCAGTACTTC
>15|TRBJ2-7|TRBD1|.|TRBV28
CASSSGQGASYEQYF
TGTGCCAGCAGTTCGGGACAGGGGGCCTCCTACGAGCAGTACTTC
>14|TRBJ1-5|TRBD1|.|TRBV28
CASSTGQGNQPQHF
TGTGCCAGCAGTACGGGACAGGGGAATCAGCCCCAGCATTTT
>15|TRBJ2-7|.|once|TRBV10-1
CASSELAGPLGEQYF
TGCGCCAGCAGTGAGTTGGCCGGCCCCTTAGGCGAGCAGTACTTC
>14|TRBJ2-1|.|.|TRBV27
CASSPSTPDNEQFF
TGTGCCAGCAGTCCATCAACCCCGGACAATGAGCAGTTCTTC
>14|TRBJ2-7|TRBD2|.|TRBV28
CASSFSRGTYEQYF
TGTGCCAGCAGTTTCTCGCGGGGGACCTACGAGCAGTACTTC
>17|TRBJ2-3|.|.|TRBV11-2
CASSLAGARQGTDTQYF
TGTGCCAGCAGCTTAGCGGGAGCCCGGCAGGGCACAGATACGCAGTATTTT
>14|TRBJ2-7|TRBD2|.|TRBV7-9
CASSSGTSGDEQYF
TGTGCCAGCAGCTCTGGGACTAGCGGGGACGAGCAGTACTTC
>16|TRBJ2-7|TRBD1|.|TRBV27
CASSLSTGTGLAEQYF
TGTGCCAGCAGTTTAAGTACCGGGACAGGGCTAGCCGAGCAGTACTTC
>12|TRBJ2-1|.|.|TRBV28
CASSMEGDEQFF
TGTGCCAGCAGCATGGAGGGGGATGAGCAGTTCTTC
>13|TRBJ2-7|.|.|TRBV5-6
CASSPQGNYEQYF
TGTGCCAGCAGCCCCCAGGGGAACTACGAGCAGTACTTC
>13|TRBJ1-1|TRBD1|.|TRBV5-4
CASSVDRDPIAFF
TGTGCCAGCAGCGTGGACAGGGACCCAATCGCTTTCTTT
>16|TRBJ2-7|TRBD2|.|TRBV28
CASTETGRRPSYEQYF
TGTGCCAGCACCGAAACCGGGAGGCGACCCTCCTACGAGCAGTACTTC
>13|TRBJ2-2|.|.|TRBV6-5
CASSYTNTGELFF
TGTGCCAGCAGCTACACGAACACCGGGGAGCTGTTTTTT
>14|TRBJ1-5|.|.|TRBV19
CASSIRGFNQPQHF
TGTGCCAGTAGTATACGGGGGTTCAATCAGCCCCAGCATTTT
>15|TRBJ2-7|TRBD2|.|TRBV5-1
CASSLGLAEIYEQYF
TGCGCCAGCAGCTTGGGACTAGCGGAGATATACGAGCAGTACTTC
>15|TRBJ1-4|.|.|TRBV6-1
CASSEEALANEKLFF
TGTGCCAGCAGTGAAGAGGCCCTGGCGAATGAAAAACTGTTTTTT
>15|TRBJ2-1|TRBD1|.|TRBV28
CASSHGQVVYNEQFF
TGTGCCAGCAGTCACGGACAGGTTGTGTACAATGAGCAGTTCTTC
>16|TRBJ2-7|.|.|TRBV27
CASSLGAPGHRGEQYF
TGTGCCAGCAGTTTAGGGGCACCCGGACATCGGGGCGAGCAGTACTTC
>16|TRBJ2-7|.|.|TRBV2
CASSEGMDSATYEQYF
TGTGCCAGCAGTGAAGGGATGGATAGCGCCACCTACGAGCAGTACTTC
>13|TRBJ1-1|.|.|TRBV11-2
CASSFHANTEAFF
TGTGCCAGCAGCTTCCATGCGAACACTGAAGCTTTCTTT
>13|TRBJ1-1|.|.|TRBV5-4
CASSPRVNTEAFF
TGTGCCAGCAGCCCCAGAGTGAACACTGAAGCTTTCTTT
>16|TRBJ1-1|.|.|TRBV5-6
CASSKPLQESNTEAFF
TGTGCCAGCAGCAAACCCTTACAGGAGAGCAACACTGAAGCTTTCTTT
>15|TRBJ2-7|TRBD2|.|TRBV5-1
CASSSTTSGRGEQYF
TGCGCCAGCAGCTCAACGACTAGCGGGAGAGGCGAGCAGTACTTC
>12|TRBJ1-5|.|.|TRBV15
CATSADNQPQHF
TGTGCCACCAGCGCAGATAATCAGCCCCAGCATTTT